These 12 T cell receptor beta chains originate from one sample sequenced in a study of T cell responses to AZD1222 COVID-19 vaccine. The repertoire was sequenced with immunoSEQ multiplex PCR; TCRdb's copy has only in-frame clones and lacks some. The sample contains 130,000 to 150,000 clones, just over 90% of which appear only once. The sample in question was peripheral blood, obtained 28 days after the second AZD1222 dose. All receptors come from an adult who received the AZD1222 COVID-19 vaccine.

The chain links TRBV9 to TRBJ1-1; D remains unclear. Per germline, CDR1 SGDLS and CDR2 YYNGEE. Trimming removed 3 bases at V and 0 bases at J, with 9 bases between. The CDR3 loop spans 14 amino acids. In DNA, the CDR3 is TGTGCCAGCAGCGAGGACGCCATGAACACTGAAGCTTTCTTT. Translated: CASSEDAMNTEAFF.

The chain couples TRBV27 to TRBJ2-1; maybe TRBD2 (5 bases). V was shortened by 3 bases and J by 10 bases, with 13 bases between the two germline ends. The CDR3 has 13 amino acids. CDR1 and CDR2 from the germline V gene are MNHEY and SMNVEV (reference sequence). As DNA, the CDR3 is TGTGCCAGCAGTTTCGCCCGCCGAGGGGAGCAGTTCTTC. Translating it yields CASSFARRGEQFF.

This rearrangement joins TRBV5-5 to TRBJ2-1; tentatively, D is TRBD1 or TRBD2 (5 bases each). CDR1 and CDR2 from the germline V gene are SGHKS and YYEKEE (reference sequence). This CDR3 spans 15 amino acids. Trimming removed 3 bases at V and 6 bases at J, with 16 bases between. The CDR3 is CASSWGYGRSNEQFF. The CDR3, as DNA: TGTGCCAGCAGCTGGGGGTACGGCCGCTCCAATGAGCAGTTCTTC.

The table lists this clone with many counts. Other DNA sequences from this sample encode an identical CDR3 as well. The rearrangement links TRBV5-1 to TRBJ1-1, with D maybe TRBD1 (5 bases). This CDR3 is built from 13 residues. CDR1 and CDR2 from the germline V gene are SGHRS and YFSETQ. V lost 0 bases and J lost 4, with 7 bases in between. As DNA, the CDR3 is TGCGCCAGCAGCTTGGGTGGGGCCACTGAAGCTTTCTTT. It yields the protein CASSLGGATEAFF.

This chain uses TRBV9 with TRBJ1-2, with D maybe TRBD1 (5 bases). Trimming pared 0 bases from V and 0 bases from J, leaving 9 bases between. The CDR3 has 15 amino acids. Germline V gives CDR1 SGDLS, CDR2 YYNGEE. CDR3 sequence (DNA): TGTGCCAGCAGCGTAGGGGAAGGGGCTAACTATGGCTACACCTTC. Translated: CASSVGEGANYGYTF.

The chain employs TRBV28 and TRBJ1-1; 8 bases are shared with TRBD1. The CDR3 extends over 19 amino acids. Germline values: CDR1 MDHEN, CDR2 SYDVKM. J lost 1 base, V lost 2 bases, and 15 bases had no gene match. The CDR3 sequence is CASSLDRDRGGGPNTEAFF. The CDR3 coding sequence is TGTGCCAGCAGTTTAGATCGCGACAGGGGTGGGGGACCGAACACTGAAGCTTTCTTT.

V and J are TRBV5-1 and TRBJ2-1, with 9 nucleotides matching TRBD2. The CDR3 spans 15 residues. Per germline, CDR1 SGHRS and CDR2 YFSETQ. V was clipped by 1 base and J by 2 bases; unmatched bases: 1. CDR3 bases: TGCGCCAGCAGCTTGAGCGGGGGGACCTACAATGAGCAGTTCTTC. Translation gives CASSLSGGTYNEQFF.

This chain links TRBV9 with TRBJ2-7; 8 nucleotides match TRBD2. The CDR3 is made up of 15 amino acids. The V gene end was trimmed by 3 bases and the J gene end by 4 bases; junction bases not matched to a gene: 9. Looked up from germline, CDR1 is SGDLS and CDR2 is YYNGEE. CDR3 bases: TGTGCCAGCAGCGGAGGTTCGAGCGGGGGTTACGAGCAGTACTTC. Its protein product is CASSGGSSGGYEQYF.

The V gene is TRBV7-9, the J gene TRBJ2-5; TRBD2 matches 12 bases. The V gene end was trimmed by 5 bases and the J gene end by 4 bases; junction bases not matched to a gene: 8. From germline, CDR1 is SEHNR and CDR2 FQNEAQ (reference sequence). This CDR3 is built from 16 residues. The CDR3 sequence is CASSQWTSGVAETQYF. Written as DNA, the CDR3 is TGTGCCAGCAGCCAATGGACTAGCGGGGTGGCAGAGACCCAGTACTTC.

The chain couples TRBV10-2 to TRBJ2-5, with no clear D. CDR1 is WSHSY and CDR2 is SAAADI in the germline V gene. This CDR3 is 14 amino acids long. V shed 4 bases and J shed 0 bases, with 9 bases lying between them. CDR3 sequence: CASSGTTYQETQYF. For the CDR3, the DNA is TGCGCCAGCAGTGGTACCACGTACCAAGAGACCCAGTACTTC.

The chain combines TRBV18 with TRBJ2-2, with no clear D. Trimming removed 2 bases at V and 4 bases at J, with 8 bases between. The germline CDR1 and CDR2 sequences are KGHSH and LQKENI. The CDR3 extends over 14 amino acids. CDR3 sequence: CASSPNTGTGELFF. CDR3 sequence (DNA): TGTGCCAGCTCACCAAACACGGGCACCGGGGAGCTGTTTTTT.

The chain links TRBV15 to TRBJ2-3, with 10 bases lining up with TRBD2. With V trimmed by 3 bases and J by 4 bases, 7 bases remained unmatched. Germline lookup yields CDR1 LNHNV and CDR2 YYDKDF (reference sequence). The CDR3 contains 16 residues. CDR3 sequence (DNA): TGTGCCACCAGCAGTCGGAGGCTAGCGGGAGCAGATACGCAGTATTTT. Amino acids: CATSSRRLAGADTQYF.